The next 9 T cell receptor beta chains were all read from a single sample in a study of blood T cell repertoires in COVID-19. Repertoires were generated with immunoSEQ multiplex PCR, while TCRdb's copy carries only in-frame clones and drops some. The table lists more than 70,000 clones, around 90% of them singletons, with 3% in the top ten. Sequencing used peripheral blood. These receptors all stem from a woman in her 50s with active or convalescent COVID-19.

The J gene is TRBJ1-4, the V gene TRBV7-3; D possibly corresponds to TRBD1 (6 bases). V shed 4 bases and J shed 0 bases, with 21 bases lying between them. The germline V gene encodes CDR1 SGHTA and CDR2 FQGTGA. The CDR3 runs 19 residues. CDR3 sequence: CASSSSQGSSLATNEKLFF. The CDR3 DNA sequence: TGTGCCAGCAGCTCCTCCCAGGGGTCCTCCCTTGCAACTAATGAAAAACTGTTTTTT.

The J gene is TRBJ2-3, the V gene TRBV9; 8 bases map to TRBD1. In germline, CDR1 is SGDLS, CDR2 YYNGEE. V lost 1 base and J lost 5; bases outside the gene matches: 9. The CDR3 length is 16 residues. The CDR3 is CASSVSGQGAGDTQYF. The CDR3 coding sequence is TGTGCCAGCAGCGTATCGGGCCAGGGGGCTGGAGATACGCAGTATTTT. Full variable domain (outside the CDR3, taken from reference TRBV9 and TRBJ2-3): DSGVTQTPKHLITATGQRVTLRCSPRSGDLSVYWYQQSLDQGLQFLIQYYNGEERAKGNILERFSAQQFPDLHSELNLSSLELGDSALYFCASSVSGQGAGDTQYFGPGTRLTVL.

This chain links TRBV7-8 with TRBJ1-1; D remains ambiguous. The CDR3 is 13 amino acids. Between the trimmed V and J ends, which lost 5 bases and 0 bases, there was a span of 7 bases. Germline CDR1 reads SGHVS; CDR2 reads FQNEAQ. CDR3 amino acids: CASSRNMNTEAFF. CDR3 coding DNA: TGTGCCAGCAGCCGAAACATGAACACTGAAGCTTTCTTT.

This sequence joins TRBV9 and TRBJ1-4; 7 bases map to TRBD1. Germline assignment: CDR1 SGDLS and CDR2 YYNGEE. The CDR3 has 17 amino acids. The junction had 9 bases not matched to a gene; V was cut back by 4 bases and J by 0 bases. The DNA of the CDR3 is TGTGCCAGCAGCCCCGGGACAGCGTCTGCAACTAATGAAAAACTGTTTTTT. Its translation: CASSPGTASATNEKLFF.

This clone has just one count. The V call is TRBV27, the J call TRBJ2-2; weak D call: TRBD2 (6 bases). V was cut by 7 bases and J by 3 bases, with 12 bases left in between. Germline V gene sequence: CDR1 MNHEY, CDR2 SMNVEV (reference sequence). The CDR3 length is 14 residues. CDR3 bases: TGTGCCAGCAAGATGGAGGGTTACACCGGGGAGCTGTTTTTT. Encoded protein: CASKMEGYTGELFF.

J is TRBJ1-2 and V is TRBV6-2 or TRBV6-3; D is perhaps TRBD1 (6 bases). The CDR3 spans 15 residues. The ends were cut back, 6 bases at V and 1 base at J, with 15 bases in the middle. Germline values: CDR1 MNHEY, CDR2 SVGEGT. Here the CDR3 reads CASSHQGTHNYGYTF. The CDR3 coding sequence is TGTGCCAGCAGCCACCAGGGGACCCATAACTATGGCTACACCTTC.

This chain uses TRBV3-1 (or the pseudogene TRBV3-2) with TRBJ2-7, with a tentative D call TRBD1 (5 bases). This CDR3 contains 14 residues. Trimming shortened V by 4 bases and J by 0 bases, and 10 bases separated the two germline ends. Germline V gene data show CDR1 as LGHDT and CDR2 as YNNKEL (reference sequence). In nucleotides, the CDR3 is TGTGCCAGCAGCCCTGCGCAGGGCTCCTACGAGCAGTACTTC. Translated: CASSPAQGSYEQYF.

CDR3 coding DNA: TGCGCCAGCAGCTCGACTAGCAGAGCTTACAATGAGCAGTTCTTC. Translated, it gives CASSSTSRAYNEQFF. The rearrangement joins TRBV5-1 to TRBJ2-1, with 7 positions matching TRBD2. Losses at the gene ends were 3 bases for V and 4 bases for J; bases not matched to a gene: 7. CDR3 size: 15 residues. Germline-derived CDR1 and CDR2 are SGHRS and YFSETQ.

The rearrangement links TRBV19 to TRBJ2-3, with D possibly being TRBD2 (6 bases). This CDR3 has 14 residues. Trimming cost V 1 base and J 6 bases, with 11 bases left between them. Germline CDR1 is LNHDA and CDR2 is SQIVND (reference sequence). The CDR3 DNA reads TGTGCCAGTAGTATAGGTTGGGGGGACGATACGCAGTATTTT. Its protein product is CASSIGWGDDTQYF.